Following are 13 T cell receptor beta chains from one sample sequenced in a study of PD-1 blockade in classical Hodgkin lymphoma. Clones were read by immunoSEQ multiplex PCR, and TCRdb kept only the in-frame ones, dropping some. The sample shows 90,000 or so clones, around 80% of them seen only once. The time point: cycle 4 day 1 (C4D1), after 6 weeks of nivolumab. All trial patients relapsed after autologous stem cell transplantation. The starting material was peripheral blood mononuclear cells (PBMCs), obtained before the fourth cycle of nivolumab. These receptors originate from a human donor with classical Hodgkin lymphoma.

CDR3 residues: CASSWPGQLSDDDYGYTF. Here the CDR3 DNA reads TGTGCCAGCAGCTGGCCGGGACAGCTCTCCGACGACGACTATGGCTACACCTTC. This chain uses TRBV7-2 with TRBJ1-2, with 7 bases that match TRBD1. Germline V gene data show CDR1 as SGHTA and CDR2 as FQGNSA. V lost 4 bases to trimming and J lost 3 bases; unmatched junction nucleotides: 17. The CDR3 extends over 18 amino acids. The full variable domain, its missing parts supplied by reference TRBV7-2 and TRBJ1-2, is GAGVSQSPSNKVTEKGKDVELRCDPISGHTALYWYRQSLGQGLEFLIYFQGNSAPDKSGLPSDRFSAERTGGSVSTLTIQRTQQEDSAVYLCASSWPGQLSDDDYGYTFGSGTRLTVV.

In nucleotides, the CDR3 is TGTGCCAGCAAGGCCGGCAGGGGCCTCTACGAGCAGTACTTC. It specifies CASKAGRGLYEQYF. The J gene is TRBJ2-7, the V gene TRBV6-1, with D perhaps TRBD1 (6 bases). V lost 7 bases, J lost 3 bases, and 16 bases lay in between. The CDR3 is 14 amino acids. CDR1 MNHNS and CDR2 SASEGT come from the germline V gene.

The rearrangement joins TRBV2 to TRBJ1-4; D gene unclear. The CDR3 sequence is 15 residues long. V lost 0 bases and J lost 8, with 13 bases in between. Germline V gene data show CDR1 as SNHLY and CDR2 as FYNNEI. CDR3 sequence reads: CASSEAQSSREKLFF. The CDR3 bases are TGTGCCAGCAGTGAAGCGCAGAGTTCCCGCGAAAAACTGTTTTTT.

In this sample, this clone turned up once. This chain links TRBV9 with TRBJ1-3; weak D call: TRBD1 (5 bases). Deletions cut 2 bases from V and 4 bases from J, with 19 bases between. The germline V gene encodes CDR1 SGDLS and CDR2 YYNGEE. There are 17 residues in the CDR3. The CDR3 DNA reads TGTGCCAGCAGCGTCGCTCCTCCAGGGCTTTCGGGAAACACCATATATTTT. This codes for CASSVAPPGLSGNTIYF.

The chain joins TRBV10-3 to TRBJ2-1, with 8 bases fitting TRBD2. This CDR3 region has 13 residues. V dropped 8 bases and J dropped 4; count of bases not matched to a gene: 4. CDR1 ENHRY and CDR2 SYGVKD come from the germline V gene. The CDR3 spells CAIRREGYNEQFF. CDR3 in DNA: TGTGCCATCCGTCGGGAGGGTTACAATGAGCAGTTCTTC.

This chain links TRBV25-1 with TRBJ1-5; D ambiguous. CDR3 length: 13 residues. Trimming shortened V by 3 bases and J by 6 bases, and 9 bases separated the two germline ends. Germline values: CDR1 MGHDK, CDR2 SYGVNS. CDR3 residues: CASSEGGGQPQHF. The CDR3 DNA sequence: TGTGCCAGCAGTGAGGGAGGAGGTCAGCCCCAGCATTTT.

The CDR3 is CASSVEAGELFF. CDR3 in DNA: TGTGCCAGCAGCGTAGAGGCCGGGGAGCTGTTTTTT. The chain joins TRBV9 to TRBJ2-2; no definite D call. Germline V gives CDR1 SGDLS, CDR2 YYNGEE. The germline V and J ends were trimmed by 0 bases and 6 bases, with 3 bases remaining between them. The CDR3 is 12 amino acids. Using reference TRBV9 and TRBJ2-2 for the parts outside the CDR3, the full variable domain is DSGVTQTPKHLITATGQRVTLRCSPRSGDLSVYWYQQSLDQGLQFLIQYYNGEERAKGNILERFSAQQFPDLHSELNLSSLELGDSALYFCASSVEAGELFFGEGSRLTVL.

This rearrangement joins TRBV2 to TRBJ1-2; D gene unclear. This CDR3 spans 15 amino acids. V was shortened by 5 bases and J by 0 bases, with 13 bases between the two germline ends. Germline V gene sequence: CDR1 SNHLY, CDR2 FYNNEI. The CDR3 bases are TGTGCCAGCAGTCCCTCTATTACAGCTAACTATGGCTACACCTTC. This sequence encodes CASSPSITANYGYTF.

The chain links TRBV19 to TRBJ1-2; no definite D call. The V end was cut by 5 bases, the J end by 3 bases, with 7 bases between. Germline CDR1 reads LNHDA; CDR2 reads SQIVND (reference sequence). The CDR3 contains 12 residues. The CDR3, as DNA: TGTGCCAGTAGTCCCGGAGACTATGGCTACACCTTC. Amino acid sequence: CASSPGDYGYTF.

The J gene is TRBJ1-4, the V gene TRBV30; no firm D call. The CDR3 extends over 13 amino acids. Looked up from germline, CDR1 is GTSNPN and CDR2 is SVGIG (reference sequence). V lost 5 bases, J lost 5 bases, and 12 bases lay in between. CDR3 residues: CAWGKGPNEKLFF. CDR3 nucleotide sequence: TGTGCCTGGGGGAAAGGCCCCAATGAAAAACTGTTTTTT.

The V and J genes are TRBV18 and TRBJ1-4; D gene ambiguous. Germline CDR1 and CDR2: KGHSH and LQKENI. This CDR3 spans 14 amino acids. Trimming left V 0 bases short and J 15 bases short, with 17 bases between. The CDR3 region is CASSPPVGAKVVFF. CDR3 sequence (DNA): TGTGCCAGCTCACCACCCGTGGGAGCAAAAGTTGTGTTTTTT.

The chain couples TRBV7-2 to TRBJ2-2; 9 bases are a match to TRBD2. CDR3 size: 16 residues. Germline V gene data show CDR1 as SGHTA and CDR2 as FQGNSA. V lost 1 base to trimming and J lost 6 bases; unmatched junction nucleotides: 6. CDR3 nucleotide sequence: TGTGCCAGCAGCTTAGTTGGGCCTAGCGGGGCCGGGGAGCTGTTTTTT. Translated, it gives CASSLVGPSGAGELFF.

V and J are TRBV19 and TRBJ1-4; 7 nucleotides agree with TRBD1. CDR1 LNHDA and CDR2 SQIVND come from the germline V gene (reference sequence). The ends lost 3 bases at V and 4 bases at J; junction bases unmatched: 5. CDR3 length: 15 residues. The CDR3 DNA is TGTGCCAGTAGTATGGGACAGCGATTTAATGAAAAACTGTTTTTT. This translates into CASSMGQRFNEKLFF.